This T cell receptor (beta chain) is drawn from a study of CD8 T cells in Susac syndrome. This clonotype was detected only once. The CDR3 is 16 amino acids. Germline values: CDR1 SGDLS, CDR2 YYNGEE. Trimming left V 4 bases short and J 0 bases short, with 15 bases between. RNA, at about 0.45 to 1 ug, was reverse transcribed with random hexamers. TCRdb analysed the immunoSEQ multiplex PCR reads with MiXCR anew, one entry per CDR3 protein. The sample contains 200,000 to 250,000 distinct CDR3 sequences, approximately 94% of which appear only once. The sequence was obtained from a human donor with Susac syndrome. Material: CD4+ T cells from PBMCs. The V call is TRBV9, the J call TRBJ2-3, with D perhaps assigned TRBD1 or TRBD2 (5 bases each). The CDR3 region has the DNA TGTGCCAGCAGCCCCTTAGTAGGGGAGAGCACAGATACGCAGTATTTT. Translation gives CASSPLVGESTDTQYF. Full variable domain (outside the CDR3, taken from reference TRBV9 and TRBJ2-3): DSGVTQTPKHLITATGQRVTLRCSPRSGDLSVYWYQQSLDQGLQFLIQYYNGEERAKGNILERFSAQQFPDLHSELNLSSLELGDSALYFCASSPLVGESTDTQYFGPGTRLTVL.